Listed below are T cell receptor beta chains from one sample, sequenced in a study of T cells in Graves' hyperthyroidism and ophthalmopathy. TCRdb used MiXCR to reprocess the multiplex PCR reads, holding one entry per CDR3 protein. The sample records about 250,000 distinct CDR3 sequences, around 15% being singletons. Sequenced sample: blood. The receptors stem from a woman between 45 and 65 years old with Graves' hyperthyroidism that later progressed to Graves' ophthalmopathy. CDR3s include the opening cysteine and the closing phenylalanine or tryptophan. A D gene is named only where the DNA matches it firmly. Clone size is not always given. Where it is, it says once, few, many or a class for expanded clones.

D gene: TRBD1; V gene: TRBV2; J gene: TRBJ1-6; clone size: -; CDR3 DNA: TGTGCCAGCAGTGAATTAGGGGCAGGGGGCTGGAATTCACCCCTCCACTTT; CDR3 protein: CASSELGAGGWNSPLHF
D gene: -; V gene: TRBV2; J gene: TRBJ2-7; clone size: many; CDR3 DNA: TGTGCCAGCAGCCTTGACACAGGGAGCGAGCAGTACTTC; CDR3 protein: CASSLDTGSEQYF
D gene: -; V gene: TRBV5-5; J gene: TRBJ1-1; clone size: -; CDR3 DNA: TGTGCCAGCAGCTTGGTGCAGAGGACCGCTGAAGCTTTCTTT; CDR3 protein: CASSLVQRTAEAFF
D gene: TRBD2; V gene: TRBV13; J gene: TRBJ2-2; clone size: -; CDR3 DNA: TGTGCCAGCAGCCCCGGACTAGCGGGAGGCAACACCGGGGAGCTGTTTTTT; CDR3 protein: CASSPGLAGGNTGELFF
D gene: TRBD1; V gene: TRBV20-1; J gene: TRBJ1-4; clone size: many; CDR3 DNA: TGCAGTGCGAGGGACAGGGGTAATGAAAAACTGTTTTTT; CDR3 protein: CSARDRGNEKLFF
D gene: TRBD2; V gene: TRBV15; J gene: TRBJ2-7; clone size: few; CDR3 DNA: TGTGCCACCAGCGGCCAGACTAGCCGGAGAGCCTACGAGCAGTACTTC; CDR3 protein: CATSGQTSRRAYEQYF
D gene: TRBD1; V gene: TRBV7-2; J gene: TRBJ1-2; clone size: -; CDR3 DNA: TGTGCCAGTAGGGGGGGCTGGCAGGGGGCAGCTGGCCACACCTTC; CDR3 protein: CASRGGWQGAAGHTF
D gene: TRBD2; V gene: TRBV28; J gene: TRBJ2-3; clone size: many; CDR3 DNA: TGTGCCAGCAAGCCCGCGAGCGGGAGGGGCACAGATACGCAGTATTTT; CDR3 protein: CASKPASGRGTDTQYF
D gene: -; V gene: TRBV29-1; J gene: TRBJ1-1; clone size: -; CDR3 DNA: TGCAGCGGGGCAGGGGAAGCTTACACTGAAGCTTTCTTT; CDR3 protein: CSGAGEAYTEAFF
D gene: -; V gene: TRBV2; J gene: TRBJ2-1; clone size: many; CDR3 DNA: TGTGCCAGCAGCCAGGAGACAGCATACAATGAGCAGTTCTTC; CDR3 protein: CASSQETAYNEQFF
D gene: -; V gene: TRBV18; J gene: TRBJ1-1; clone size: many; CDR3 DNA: TGTGCCAGCTCACCCCGAACAGGGTTGAACACTGAAGCTTTCTTT; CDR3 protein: CASSPRTGLNTEAFF
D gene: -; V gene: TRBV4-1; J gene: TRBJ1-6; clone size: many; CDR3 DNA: TGCGCCAGCAGCCTCGCCCCCCCCAGGCAGAATTCACCCCTCCACTTT; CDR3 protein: CASSLAPPRQNSPLHF
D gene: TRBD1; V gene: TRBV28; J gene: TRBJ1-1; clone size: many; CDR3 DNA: TGTGCCAGCACCACATTGGACAGGGCCAATGAAGCTTTCTTT; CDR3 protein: CASTTLDRANEAFF
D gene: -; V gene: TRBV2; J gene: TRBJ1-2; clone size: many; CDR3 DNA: TGTGCCAGCAGTGAAGCGTCATCCCGGGGTGGCTACACCTTC; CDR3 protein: CASSEASSRGGYTF
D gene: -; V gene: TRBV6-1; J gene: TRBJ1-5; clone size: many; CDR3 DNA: TGTGCCAGCACCGCCGCGAGGCATTCAGGCAATCAGCCCCAGCATTTT; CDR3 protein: CASTAARHSGNQPQHF
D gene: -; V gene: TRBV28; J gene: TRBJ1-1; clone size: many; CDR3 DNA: TGTGCCAGCAGTAACCCGCCGGGGAACACTGAAGCTTTCTTT; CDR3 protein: CASSNPPGNTEAFF
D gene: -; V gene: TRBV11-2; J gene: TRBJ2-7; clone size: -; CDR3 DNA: TGTGCCAGCAGAGACACAAGAAGCTCCTACGAGCAGTACTTC; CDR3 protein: CASRDTRSSYEQYF
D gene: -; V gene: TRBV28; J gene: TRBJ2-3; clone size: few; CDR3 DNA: TGTGCCAGCAGTTTGACGGGGGCGAGTACGCAGTATTTT; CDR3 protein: CASSLTGASTQYF
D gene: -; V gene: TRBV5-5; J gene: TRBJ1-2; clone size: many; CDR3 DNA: TGTGCCAGCAGCTTAGGAATTGGACACCTTAACAACTATGGCTACACCTTC; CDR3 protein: CASSLGIGHLNNYGYTF
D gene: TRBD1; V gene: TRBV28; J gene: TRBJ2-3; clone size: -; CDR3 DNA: TGTGCCAGCAGCCAAGACAGGGGGCCAGCAGATACGCAGTATTTT; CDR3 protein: CASSQDRGPADTQYF
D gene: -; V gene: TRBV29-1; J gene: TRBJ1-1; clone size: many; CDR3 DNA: TGCAGCGTTGAGGGGGGGTGGGGCATGAACACTGAAGCTTTCTTT; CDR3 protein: CSVEGGWGMNTEAFF
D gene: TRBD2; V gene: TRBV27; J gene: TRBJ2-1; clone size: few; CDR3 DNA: TGTGCCAGCAGTCCCCTAGCCGGTGGCGCGGGAGAGAGACATGAGCAGTTCTTC; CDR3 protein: CASSPLAGGAGERHEQFF
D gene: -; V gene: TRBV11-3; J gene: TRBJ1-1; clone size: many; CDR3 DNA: TGTGCCAGCAGCCAAGGGTCTGGAACTGAAGCTTTCTTT; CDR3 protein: CASSQGSGTEAFF
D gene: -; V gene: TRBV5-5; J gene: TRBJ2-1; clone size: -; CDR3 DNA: TGTGCCAGCAGCTCGGGACACCGCTCCTACAATGAGCAGTTCTTC; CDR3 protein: CASSSGHRSYNEQFF
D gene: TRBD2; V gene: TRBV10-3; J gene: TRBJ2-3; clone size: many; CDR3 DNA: TGTGCCATTCTAGCGGGAGTGAAAGATACGCAGTATTTT; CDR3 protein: CAILAGVKDTQYF
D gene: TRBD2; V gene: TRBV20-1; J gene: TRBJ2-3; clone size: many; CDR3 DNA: TGCAGTGCCACGGTCGACACTAGCGGGGGCTACACAGATACGCAGTATTTT; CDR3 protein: CSATVDTSGGYTDTQYF
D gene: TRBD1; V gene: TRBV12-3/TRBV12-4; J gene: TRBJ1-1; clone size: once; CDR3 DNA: TGTGCCAGCAGTTTAGGACAGGGGGCGCGAGCAAACACTGAAGCTTTCTTT; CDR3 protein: CASSLGQGARANTEAFF
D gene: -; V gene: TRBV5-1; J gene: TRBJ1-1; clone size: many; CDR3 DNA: TGCGCCAGCAGCTTGGAACAGCCGAACACTGAAGCTTTCTTT; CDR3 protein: CASSLEQPNTEAFF
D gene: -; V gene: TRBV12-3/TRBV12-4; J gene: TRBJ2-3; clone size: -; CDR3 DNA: TGTGCCAGCACCCCGACGGGCGGGGGCACAGATACGCAGTATTTT; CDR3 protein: CASTPTGGGTDTQYF
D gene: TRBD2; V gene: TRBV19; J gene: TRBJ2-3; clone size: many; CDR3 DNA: TGTGCCAGTAGGAATCGACTAGCGGAATCCCGGGGAGATACGCAGTATTTT; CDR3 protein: CASRNRLAESRGDTQYF
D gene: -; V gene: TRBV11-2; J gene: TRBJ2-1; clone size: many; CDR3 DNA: TGTGCCAGCAGCTTTGAGACGGCTAAGCAGTTCTTC; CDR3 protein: CASSFETAKQFF
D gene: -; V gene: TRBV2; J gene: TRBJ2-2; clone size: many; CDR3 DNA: TGTGCCAGCAGGCTCCAGGGTCTGACCGGGGAGCTGTTTTTT; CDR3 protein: CASRLQGLTGELFF
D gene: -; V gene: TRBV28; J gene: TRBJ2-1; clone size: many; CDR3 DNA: TGTGCCAGCAGTTTACGGGAGAATGAGCAGTTCTTC; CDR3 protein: CASSLRENEQFF
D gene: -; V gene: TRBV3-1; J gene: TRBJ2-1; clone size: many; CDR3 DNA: TGTGCCAGCAGCCACGAAGTCACATACAATGAGCAGTTCTTC; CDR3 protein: CASSHEVTYNEQFF
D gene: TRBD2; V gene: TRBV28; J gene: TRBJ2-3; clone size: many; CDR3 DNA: TGTGCCAGCAGTTCGACGCGGACTAGCCGACTTGATACGCAGTATTTT; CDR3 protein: CASSSTRTSRLDTQYF
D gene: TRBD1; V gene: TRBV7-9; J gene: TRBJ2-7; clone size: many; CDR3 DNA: TGTGCCAGCAGCCGTCGACAGGGAACCTACGAGCAGTACTTC; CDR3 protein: CASSRRQGTYEQYF
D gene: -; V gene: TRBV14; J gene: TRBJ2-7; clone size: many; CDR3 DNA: TGTGCCAGCAGCCAACTGGGCCGGAACTACGAGCAGTACTTC; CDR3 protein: CASSQLGRNYEQYF
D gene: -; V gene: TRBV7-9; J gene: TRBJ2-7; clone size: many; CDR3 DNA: TGTGCCAGCAGCCCAAGGACAGTCTCCTACGAGCAGTACTTC; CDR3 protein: CASSPRTVSYEQYF
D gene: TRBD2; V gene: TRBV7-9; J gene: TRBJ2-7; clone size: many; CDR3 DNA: TGTGCCAGCAGTCCTCAGCGGGAGGGAAGGCCCTACGAGCAGTACTTC; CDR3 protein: CASSPQREGRPYEQYF
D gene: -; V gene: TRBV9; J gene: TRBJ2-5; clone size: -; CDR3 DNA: TGTGCCAGCAGCGTCAGCCAAGAGGAGACCCAGTACTTC; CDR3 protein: CASSVSQEETQYF
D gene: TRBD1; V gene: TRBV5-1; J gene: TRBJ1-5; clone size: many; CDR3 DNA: TGCGCCAGCAGGTCAGGGACAGGAGGGGATCAGCCCCAGCATTTT; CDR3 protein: CASRSGTGGDQPQHF
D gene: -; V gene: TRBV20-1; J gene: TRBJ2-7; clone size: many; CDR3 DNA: TGCAGTGCTACAGGGATCGACGAGCAGTACTTC; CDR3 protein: CSATGIDEQYF
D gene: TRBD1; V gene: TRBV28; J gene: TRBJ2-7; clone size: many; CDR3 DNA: TGTGCCAGCAGTTTAACGGGACAGGGATACGAGCAGTACTTC; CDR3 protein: CASSLTGQGYEQYF
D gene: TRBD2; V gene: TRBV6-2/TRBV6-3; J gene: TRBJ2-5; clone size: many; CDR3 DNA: TGTGCCAGCAGTTATTTACTAGCGGGCCTGGAGACCCAGTACTTC; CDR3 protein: CASSYLLAGLETQYF
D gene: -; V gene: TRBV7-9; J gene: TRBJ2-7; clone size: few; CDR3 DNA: TGTGCCAGCAGCCGATTGGGACATGATGCCTACGAGCAGTACTTC; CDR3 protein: CASSRLGHDAYEQYF
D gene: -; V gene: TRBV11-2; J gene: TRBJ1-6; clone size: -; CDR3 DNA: TGTGCCAGCAGAACCCCCCGGCAAAATAATTCACCCCTCCACTTT; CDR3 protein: CASRTPRQNNSPLHF
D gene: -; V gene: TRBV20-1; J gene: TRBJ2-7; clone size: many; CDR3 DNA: TGCAGTGCTAGATATGACAGGACCTCCTTTTACGAGCAGTACTTC; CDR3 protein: CSARYDRTSFYEQYF
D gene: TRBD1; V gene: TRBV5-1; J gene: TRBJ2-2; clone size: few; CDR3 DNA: TGCGCCAGCAGCTCTACCGGGACAGGTCTGGCCGGGGAGCTGTTTTTT; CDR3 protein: CASSSTGTGLAGELFF
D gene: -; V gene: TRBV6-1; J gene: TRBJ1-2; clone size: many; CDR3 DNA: TGTGCCACCGGGCCCTACCGGAGGGGCTACACCTTC; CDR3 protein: CATGPYRRGYTF
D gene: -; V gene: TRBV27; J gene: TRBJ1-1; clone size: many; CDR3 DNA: TGTGCCAGCAGTTTCCTCTCTGGGGGAGGGCTGAACACTGAAGCTTTCTTT; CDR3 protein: CASSFLSGGGLNTEAFF
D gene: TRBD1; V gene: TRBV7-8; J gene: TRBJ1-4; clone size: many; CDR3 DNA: TGTGCCAGCAGCTTAACGGGACAGGGGGAAAATGAAAAACTGTTTTTT; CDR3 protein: CASSLTGQGENEKLFF
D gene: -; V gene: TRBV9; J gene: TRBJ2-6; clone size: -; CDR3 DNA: TGTGCCAGCAGCGGCTTTGACGGGGCGGTTTTCGTAGGGGCCAACGTCCCGACTTTC; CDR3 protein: CASSGFDGAVFVGANVPTF
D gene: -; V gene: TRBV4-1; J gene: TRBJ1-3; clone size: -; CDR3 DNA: TGCGCCAGCAGCCAAGTCAGGGAAACTGGAAACACCATATATTTT; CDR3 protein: CASSQVRETGNTIYF
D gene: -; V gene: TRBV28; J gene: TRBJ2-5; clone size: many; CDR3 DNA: TGTGCCAGCAGTTTCGCGGGGAGAGGGTACCAAGAGACCCAGTACTTC; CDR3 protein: CASSFAGRGYQETQYF
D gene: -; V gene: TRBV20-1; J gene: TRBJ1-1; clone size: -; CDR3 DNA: TGCAGTGCTAGCGCATGGAACACTGAAGCTTTCTTT; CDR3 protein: CSASAWNTEAFF
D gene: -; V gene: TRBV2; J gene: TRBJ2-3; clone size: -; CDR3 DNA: TGTGCCAGCAGTGCAAGCGGTTCCACAGATACGCAGTATTTT; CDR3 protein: CASSASGSTDTQYF
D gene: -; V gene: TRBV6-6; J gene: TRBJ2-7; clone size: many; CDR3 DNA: TGTGCCAGCAGTTACTCTGGCGTCGGACAGCTCTACGAGCAGTACTTC; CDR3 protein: CASSYSGVGQLYEQYF
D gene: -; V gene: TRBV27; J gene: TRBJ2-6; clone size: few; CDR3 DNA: TGTGCCAGCACCTCGGTTGTCTGGGCCAACGTCCTGACTTTC; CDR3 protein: CASTSVVWANVLTF
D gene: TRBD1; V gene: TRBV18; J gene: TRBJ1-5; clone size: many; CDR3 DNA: TGTGCCAGCTCAGTCTACCGGGACAGAAGCAATCAGCCCCAGCATTTT; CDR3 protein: CASSVYRDRSNQPQHF
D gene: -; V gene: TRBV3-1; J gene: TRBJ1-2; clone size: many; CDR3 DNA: TGTGCCAGCAGTCCCAGGGGAGACTATGGCTACACCTTC; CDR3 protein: CASSPRGDYGYTF